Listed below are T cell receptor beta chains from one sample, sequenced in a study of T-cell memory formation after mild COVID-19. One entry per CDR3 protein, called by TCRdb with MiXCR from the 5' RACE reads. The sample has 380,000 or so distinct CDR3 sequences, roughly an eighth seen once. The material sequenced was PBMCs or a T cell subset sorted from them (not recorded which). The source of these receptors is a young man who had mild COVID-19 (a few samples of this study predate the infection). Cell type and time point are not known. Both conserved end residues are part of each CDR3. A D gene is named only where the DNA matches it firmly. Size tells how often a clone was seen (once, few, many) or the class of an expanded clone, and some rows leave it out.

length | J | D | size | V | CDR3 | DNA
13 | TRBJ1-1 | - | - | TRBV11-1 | CASSLQGRLGAFF | TGTGCCAGCAGCTTACAGGGGCGACTAGGAGCTTTCTTT
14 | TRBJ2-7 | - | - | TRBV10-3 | CAISGKGPLYEQYF | TGTGCCATCAGTGGTAAGGGACCTCTCTACGAGCAGTACTTC
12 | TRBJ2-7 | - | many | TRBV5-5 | CASSGIPYEQYF | TGTGCCAGCAGTGGCATCCCCTACGAGCAGTACTTC
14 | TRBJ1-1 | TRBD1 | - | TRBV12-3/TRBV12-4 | CASSPGTGGVGAFF | TGTGCCAGCAGTCCCGGGACAGGGGGCGTTGGAGCTTTCTTT
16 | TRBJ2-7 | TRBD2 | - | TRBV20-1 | CSARGGGLAVSYEQYF | TGCAGTGCTAGAGGGGGGGGACTAGCCGTCTCCTACGAGCAGTACTTC
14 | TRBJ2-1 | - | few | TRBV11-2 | CASSPLRQYNEQFF | TGTGCCAGCAGCCCGCTGCGACAATACAATGAGCAGTTCTTC
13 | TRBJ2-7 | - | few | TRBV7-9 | CASSRRGGDEQYF | TGTGCCAGCAGCCGCCGGGGAGGCGACGAGCAGTACTTC
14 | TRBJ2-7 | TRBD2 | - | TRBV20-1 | CSARVAGSSYEQYF | TGCAGTGCTAGAGTAGCGGGGAGCTCCTACGAGCAGTACTTC
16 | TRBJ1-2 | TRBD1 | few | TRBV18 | CASSPSPRGQYYGYTF | TGTGCCAGCTCACCATCGCCAAGGGGGCAGTACTATGGCTACACCTTC
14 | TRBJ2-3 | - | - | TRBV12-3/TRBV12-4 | CASSFARYTDTQYF | TGTGCCAGCAGTTTCGCAAGGTACACAGATACGCAGTATTTT
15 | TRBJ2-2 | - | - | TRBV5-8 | CASSLAGYRTGELFF | TGTGCCAGCAGCTTGGCAGGGTATCGAACCGGGGAGCTGTTTTTT
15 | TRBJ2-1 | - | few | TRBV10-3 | CAIRGMGRSNNEQFF | TGTGCCATCAGGGGCATGGGAAGGTCGAACAATGAGCAGTTCTTC
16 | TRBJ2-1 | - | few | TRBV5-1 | CASSSDGSSSYNEQFF | TGCGCCAGCAGCTCGGACGGGTCGAGCTCCTACAATGAGCAGTTCTTC
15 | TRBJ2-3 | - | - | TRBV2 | CASLGLQVSTDTQYF | TGTGCCAGCCTTGGCTTACAGGTTAGCACAGATACGCAGTATTTT
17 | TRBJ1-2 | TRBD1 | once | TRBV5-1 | CASSWSSGTDPPYGYTF | TGCGCCAGCAGCTGGTCCTCCGGGACAGACCCGCCCTATGGCTACACCTTC
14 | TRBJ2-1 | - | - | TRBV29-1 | CSLLAASSYNEQFF | TGCAGCCTTTTAGCGGCCAGCTCCTACAATGAGCAGTTCTTC
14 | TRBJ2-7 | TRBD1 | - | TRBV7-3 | CASSPGQIDYEQYF | TGTGCCAGCAGCCCGGGACAGATAGACTACGAGCAGTACTTC
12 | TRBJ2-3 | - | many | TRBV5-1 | CASSLIPDTQYF | TGCGCCAGCAGCTTGATCCCCGATACGCAGTATTTT
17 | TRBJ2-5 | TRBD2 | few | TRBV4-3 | CASSTMRGGEPQETQYF | TGCGCCAGCAGCACCATGCGGGGGGGGGAACCCCAAGAGACCCAGTACTTC
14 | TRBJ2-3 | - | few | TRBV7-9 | CASSQGGPRNTQYF | TGTGCCAGCAGCCAGGGGGGACCCCGGAATACGCAGTATTTT
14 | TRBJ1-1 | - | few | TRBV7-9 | CASSLVAGNTEAFF | TGTGCCAGCAGCTTAGTAGCGGGGAACACTGAAGCTTTCTTT
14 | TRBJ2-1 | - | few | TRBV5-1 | CASSLGSLDNEQFF | TGCGCCAGCAGCTTGGGGTCGCTGGACAATGAGCAGTTCTTC
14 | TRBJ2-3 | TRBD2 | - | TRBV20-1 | CSASTSGAKDTQYF | TGCAGTGCTAGCACTAGCGGGGCGAAAGATACGCAGTATTTT
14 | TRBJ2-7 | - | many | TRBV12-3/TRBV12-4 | CASSSGTGFYEQYF | TGTGCCAGCAGTTCAGGGACCGGGTTCTACGAGCAGTACTTC
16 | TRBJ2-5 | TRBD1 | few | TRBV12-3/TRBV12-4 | CASSHRQGAILETQYF | TGTGCCAGCAGTCATCGACAGGGGGCTATTCTAGAGACCCAGTACTTC
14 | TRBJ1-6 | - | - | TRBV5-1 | CASSLGDVQSPLHF | TGCGCCAGCAGCTTGGGCGACGTTCAATCACCCCTCCACTTT
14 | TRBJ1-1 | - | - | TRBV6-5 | CASSYSRETTEAFF | TGTGCCAGCAGTTACTCGAGGGAGACCACTGAAGCTTTCTTT
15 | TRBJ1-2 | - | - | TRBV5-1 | CASSSATGGTYGYTF | TGCGCCAGCAGCTCCGCGACAGGAGGGACCTATGGCTACACCTTC
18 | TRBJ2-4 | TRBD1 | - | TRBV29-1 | CSVSGQGPPVGAKNIQYF | TGCAGCGTAAGCGGACAGGGTCCCCCGGTTGGGGCCAAAAACATTCAGTACTTC
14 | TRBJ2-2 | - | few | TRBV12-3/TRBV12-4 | CASSSRSGTGELFF | TGTGCCAGCAGTTCCCGATCGGGCACCGGGGAGCTGTTTTTT
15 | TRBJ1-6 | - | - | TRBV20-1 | CSASSQGSGNSPLHF | TGCAGTGCTAGTAGCCAAGGGAGTGGTAATTCACCCCTCCACTTT
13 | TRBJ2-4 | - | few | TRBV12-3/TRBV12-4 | CASRTGTENIQYF | TGTGCCAGCAGAACCGGGACTGAAAACATTCAGTACTTC
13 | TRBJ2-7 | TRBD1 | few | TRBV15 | CATSREGQVEQYF | TGTGCCACCAGCAGAGAAGGACAGGTCGAGCAGTACTTC
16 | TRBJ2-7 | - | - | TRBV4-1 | CASSLSSSDGSYEQYF | TGCGCCAGCAGCCTAAGTTCCTCGGACGGCTCCTACGAGCAGTACTTC
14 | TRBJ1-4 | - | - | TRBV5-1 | CASSLGTLGEKLFF | TGCGCCAGCAGCCTCGGGACCTTGGGTGAAAAACTGTTTTTT
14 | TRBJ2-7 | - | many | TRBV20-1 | CSARDLTSLYEQYF | TGCAGTGCTAGAGATCTAACCTCCCTCTACGAGCAGTACTTC
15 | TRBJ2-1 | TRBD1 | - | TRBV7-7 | CASSFGGQGHNEQFF | TGTGCCAGCAGCTTCGGGGGACAGGGGCACAATGAGCAGTTCTTC
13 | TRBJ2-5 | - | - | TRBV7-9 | CASSSQPQETQYF | TGTGCCAGCAGCTCTCAACCCCAGGAGACCCAGTACTTC
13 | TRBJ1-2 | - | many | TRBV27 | CASSLTGLYGYTF | TGTGCCAGCAGTTTGACCGGACTGTATGGCTACACCTTC
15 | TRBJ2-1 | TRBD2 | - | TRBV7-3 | CASSVLAGYLNEQFF | TGTGCCAGCAGCGTACTAGCGGGGTATCTCAATGAGCAGTTCTTC
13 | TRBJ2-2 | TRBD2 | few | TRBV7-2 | CASSSTSAGELFF | TGTGCCAGCAGCTCGACTAGCGCCGGGGAGCTGTTTTTT
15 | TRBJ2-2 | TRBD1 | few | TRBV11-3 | CASSWTGLRSGELFF | TGTGCCAGCAGCTGGACAGGGCTTAGGTCCGGGGAGCTGTTTTTT
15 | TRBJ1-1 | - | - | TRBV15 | CATSRKDSNKPEAFF | TGTGCCACCAGCAGAAAGGACAGCAATAAACCAGAAGCTTTCTTT
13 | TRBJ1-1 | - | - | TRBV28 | CASTPFTGTEAFF | TGTGCCAGCACCCCCTTCACGGGGACTGAAGCTTTCTTT
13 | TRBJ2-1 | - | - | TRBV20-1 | CSAWAPRYNEQFF | TGCAGTGCCTGGGCACCGCGGTACAATGAGCAGTTCTTC
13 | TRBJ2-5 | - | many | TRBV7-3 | CASSFRPQETQYF | TGTGCCAGCAGCTTCAGGCCCCAAGAGACCCAGTACTTC
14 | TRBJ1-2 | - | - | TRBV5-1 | CASRVRTTDYGYTF | TGCGCCAGCAGGGTGAGGACCACTGACTATGGCTACACCTTC
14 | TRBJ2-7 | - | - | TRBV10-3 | CAISKAGSVYEQYF | TGTGCCATCAGTAAAGCAGGGTCGGTCTACGAGCAGTACTTC
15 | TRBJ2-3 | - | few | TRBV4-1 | CASSLLGISTDTQYF | TGCGCCAGCAGCCTGCTGGGGATAAGCACAGATACGCAGTATTTT
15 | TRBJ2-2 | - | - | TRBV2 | CASSDGMGLTGELFF | TGTGCCAGCAGTGACGGGATGGGGCTCACCGGGGAGCTGTTTTTT
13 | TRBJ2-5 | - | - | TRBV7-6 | CASSVGLGATQYF | TGTGCCAGCAGCGTTGGACTGGGAGCGACCCAGTACTTC
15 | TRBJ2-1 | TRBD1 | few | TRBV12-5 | CASGRRQGSYNEQFF | TGTGCTAGTGGAAGGAGACAGGGCTCCTACAATGAGCAGTTCTTC
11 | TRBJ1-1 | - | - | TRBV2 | CASGGNTEAFF | TGTGCCAGTGGGGGGAACACTGAAGCTTTCTTT
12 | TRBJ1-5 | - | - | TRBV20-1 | CSAAGHNQPQHF | TGCAGTGCTGCAGGGCACAATCAGCCCCAGCATTTT
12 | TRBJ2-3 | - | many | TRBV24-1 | CATSDLADTQYF | TGTGCCACCAGTGATTTGGCAGATACGCAGTATTTT